This note documents a single T cell receptor beta chain sequence. Trimming removed 1 base at V and 4 bases at J, with 13 bases between. Germline CDR1 is SGHAT and CDR2 is FQNNGV. The CDR3 runs to 16 residues. These data are taken from a study of glioma-infiltrating T cells after dendritic cell vaccination. Some clones are missing from TCRdb's copy, which holds only in-frame ones; the method was immunoSEQ multiplex PCR. The sample has 60,000 or so clones; about 89% are singletons. Time point described: after dendritic cell vaccination, including at tumor progression/relapse. The chain has TRBV11-2 and TRBJ1-4; D unresolved. Sequencing was performed on blood, taken after dendritic cell vaccination. This receptor was obtained from a human donor with glioblastoma. In DNA, the CDR3 is TGTGCCAGCAGCTTAGGAGTGGGCATGAGTAATGAAAAACTGTTTTTT. Amino acid sequence: CASSLGVGMSNEKLFF.